This T cell receptor beta chain was retrieved from a study of blood T cells in healthy people across ages. General study results and limits: Investigators viewed diversity estimates from one million T cells as underestimates, the study reported. Roughly linear age-related decline in beta diversity appeared, significant by age roughly 40. Conclusively comparing naive with antigen-experienced cells was impossible with unsorted PBMCs.

With a J-beta primer mix and a sample-barcoded 5' primer, a second PCR ran about 7 to 11 cycles. CDR3-containing paired-end reads numbered at least 2.5 million in each sample. TCRdb re-called the 5' RACE reads through MiXCR, storing one row per CDR3 protein. The sample carries about 1.5 million distinct CDR3 sequences, 40% to 45% recorded once. In the case of this clonotype: Its specificity is unknown.

Trimming pared 5 bases from V and 8 bases from J, leaving 22 bases between. The germline CDR1 and CDR2 sequences are MNHEY and SMNVEV (reference sequence). The CDR3 contains 16 residues. V usage is TRBV27 and J usage is TRBJ2-1, with D perhaps matching TRBD1 or TRBD2 (6 bases each). Sequencing was carried out using blood. This receptor was taken from a woman between 18 and 30 years old in good health. The CDR3 protein is CASSGRGGPIYDEQFF. The CDR3 nucleotides are TGTGCCAGCAGTGGACGTGGGGGGCCAATTTACGATGAGCAGTTCTTC.